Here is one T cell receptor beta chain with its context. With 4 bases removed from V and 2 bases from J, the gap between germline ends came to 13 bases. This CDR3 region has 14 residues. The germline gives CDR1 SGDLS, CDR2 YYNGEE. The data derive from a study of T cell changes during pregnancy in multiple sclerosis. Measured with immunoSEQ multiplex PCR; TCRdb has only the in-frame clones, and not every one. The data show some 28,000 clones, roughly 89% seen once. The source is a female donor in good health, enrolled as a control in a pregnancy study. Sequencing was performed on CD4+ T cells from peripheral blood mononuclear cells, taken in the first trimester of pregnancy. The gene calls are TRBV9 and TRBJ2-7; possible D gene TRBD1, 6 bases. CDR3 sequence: CASSSRTDPYEQYF. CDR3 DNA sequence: TGTGCCAGCAGCTCTAGGACAGACCCCTACGAGCAGTACTTC.